This TCR beta chain appears in the sequencing data of a study of vaccination effects on CD4 cells after COVID-19. Comment on this clone: Its antigen is still unknown.

V gave up 1 base and J gave up 0 bases, with 13 bases separating them. This CDR3 is 16 amino acids long. CDR1 and CDR2 (germline): ENHRY, SYGVKD. ViraFEST assay sequencing came after antigen-specific CD4+ T cells were expanded with viral peptide pools. Investigators separated out CD4+ T cells once about 10 days of culture had passed. The person had PCR-confirmed SARS-CoV-2 infection between March and December 2020. Each culture had half its medium swapped for IL-2 medium on days 3 and 7. Some clones are missing from TCRdb's copy, which holds only in-frame ones; the method was immunoSEQ multiplex PCR. There are 63,000 or so clones in the sample; 73% occur only once, and about 5% lies in the top ten.

The material was CD4+ T cells from PBMCs cultured with HIV peptides, obtained before COVID-19 vaccination. The subset: HIV-1 Nef peptide pool negative control/reference culture. This chain connects TRBV10-3 to TRBJ2-7; D could derive from TRBD1 or TRBD2 (5 bases each). This receptor was identified in a human donor who had a prior SARS-CoV-2 infection. CDR3 loop: CAISEWGTKSSYEQYF. The CDR3 nucleotides are TGTGCCATCAGTGAGTGGGGGACGAAGAGCTCCTACGAGCAGTACTTC.